This TCR beta chain originates from a study of T cells in Graves' hyperthyroidism and ophthalmopathy. Study details: Before any treatment, at initial diagnosis, peripheral blood was collected.

Authors of the study amplified TCR beta CDR3 regions from RNA transcripts. When the TCR CDR3 underwent first-round RT-PCR, the HTBI primer set was used. TCRdb reprocessed the multiplex PCR reads with MiXCR, giving one entry per CDR3 protein. The profile covers more than 450,000 distinct CDR3 sequences, with nearly 20% appearing a single time and over 45% taken by the ten largest. Active moderate-to-severe ophthalmopathy, Clinical Activity Score at least 3, NOSPECS at least 4, under 3 months' duration. Lactation, pregnancy, other autoimmune disease or uncontrolled infection led to exclusion of patients. Overall study results and limits: Blood held most thyroid clonotypes expanded above 0.001 frequency.

There are a few counts of this clonotype. What it binds is not known. This CDR3 is built from 13 residues. V was pared by 7 bases and J by 4 bases, with 12 bases between. Germline CDR1 reads SGDLS; CDR2 reads YYNGEE. V gene TRBV9 combines with J gene TRBJ1-5; D remains ambiguous. Sequenced sample: blood. This clonotype was sampled from a man between 40 and 49 years old with Graves' ophthalmopathy. CDR3 nucleotides: TGTGCCAGCCAACCACGGGGTAATCAGCCCCAGCATTTT. Its translation is CASQPRGNQPQHF.